What follows describes a single TCR beta chain. At one end, the junction sequence differs from germline, possibly due to a read error. From the 5' RACE reads, TCRdb called clonotypes with MiXCR, one entry per CDR3 protein. Of tens of thousands of distinct CDR3 sequences in the sample, under 9% were seen once. The sample belongs to a study of early T cells in non-severe SARS-CoV-2 infection. CDR1 and CDR2 from the germline V gene are MNHEY and SVGAGI. The CDR3 runs to 13 residues. The chain couples TRBV6-5 to TRBJ2-3, with TRBD2 as a possible D gene (6 bases). The receptor was derived from an adult who was a healthcare worker with PCR-confirmed SARS-CoV-2 infection or an uninfected control (not recorded which). The sample consisted of whole blood, taken at baseline. CDR3 loop: CASSLADLDMQYF. CDR3 nucleotide sequence: TGTGCCAGCAGTTTAGCGGATTTAGATATGCAGTATTTT.